These 28 T cell receptor beta chains came from one sample sequenced in a study of preoperative IRX-2 immunotherapy in early breast cancer. Libraries were prepared by immunoSEQ multiplex PCR; TCRdb keeps only in-frame clonotypes and omits some of them. The data contain more than 2,500 clones, around three quarters of them singletons. The treatment denotes: preoperative locoregional IRX-2 cytokine immunotherapy. The specimen was tumor tissue, collected after IRX-2 immunotherapy. The receptors originated from a human donor with breast cancer.

This sequence joins TRBV29-1 and TRBJ2-7; 9 nucleotides align to TRBD1. V lost 6 bases, J lost 5 bases, and 5 bases stayed unmatched. The CDR3 spans 12 residues. Germline V lookup: CDR1 SQVTM, CDR2 ANQGSEA. The CDR3 protein is CSVETGGDEQYF. CDR3 in DNA: TGCAGCGTCGAGACAGGGGGTGACGAGCAGTACTTC.

The gene calls are TRBV6-8 and TRBJ2-2; no reliable D call. Trimming took 6 bases from V and 5 from J, leaving 13 bases between them. CDR1 and CDR2 (germline): MNHGY, SAAAGT. This CDR3 is 14 amino acids long. This CDR3 is CASREGPATGELFF. In nucleotides, the CDR3 is TGTGCCAGCAGGGAAGGACCTGCAACCGGGGAGCTGTTTTTT.

This clone was detected only a few times. The chain couples TRBV6-8 to TRBJ1-3; D call uncertain. The CDR3 loop spans 18 amino acids. Trimming removed 2 bases at V and 2 bases at J, with 19 bases between. Germline V gives CDR1 MNHGY, CDR2 SAAAGT. The CDR3: CASSYGIGSALAGNTIYF. The CDR3 DNA follows: TGTGCCAGCAGTTACGGGATAGGGTCCGCGTTGGCTGGAAACACCATATATTTT.

This clone turned up a few times. This chain links TRBV11-3 with TRBJ2-1, with 8 bases identical to TRBD2. This CDR3 spans 15 amino acids. V was clipped by 2 bases and J by 2 bases; unmatched bases: 2. Per germline, CDR1 SGHNT and CDR2 YENEEA. The CDR3 region has the DNA TGTGCCAGCAGCTTAACTAGCGGCGCCTACAATGAGCAGTTCTTC. This sequence encodes CASSLTSGAYNEQFF.

Only one count was recorded for this clone. The chain combines TRBV30 with TRBJ1-5; possibly TRBD1 for D (6 bases). Germline V lookup: CDR1 GTSNPN, CDR2 SVGIG (reference sequence). This CDR3 contains 17 residues. V lost 0 bases, J lost 0 bases, and 15 bases lay in between. CDR3: CAWSVRPGGNSNQPQHF. DNA for the CDR3: TGTGCCTGGAGTGTACGACCTGGGGGCAATAGCAATCAGCCCCAGCATTTT. Drawing the rest from reference TRBV30 and TRBJ1-5, the complete variable domain is SQTIHQWPATLVQPVGSPLSLECTVEGTSNPNLYWYRQAAGRGLQLLFYSVGIGQISSEVPQNLSASRPQDRQFILSSKKLLLSDSGFYLCAWSVRPGGNSNQPQHFGDGTRLSIL.

The chain combines TRBV6-8 with TRBJ2-3; D unresolved. The CDR3 has 16 residues. Trimming removed 7 bases at V and 2 bases at J, with 19 bases between. The germline CDR1 and CDR2 sequences are MNHGY and SAAAGT. CDR3 nucleotide sequence: TGTGCCAGCAACTCAGCTAGGATCGATCTCACAGATACGCAGTATTTT. It codes for CASNSARIDLTDTQYF.

The rearrangement links TRBV19 to TRBJ2-5; TRBD1 matches at 10 bases. With 5 bases clipped from V and 4 bases from J, the junction kept 4 bases outside the gene matches. The CDR3 sequence is 14 residues long. Looked up from germline, CDR1 is LNHDA and CDR2 is SQIVND (reference sequence). Written as DNA, the CDR3 is TGTGCCAGTAGTCCCCGGGACAGGGGAGAGACCCAGTACTTC. Translating gives CASSPRDRGETQYF.

As for this clone: Mismatch with germline at one junction end may stem from a read error. The chain combines TRBV11-3 with TRBJ2-6; perhaps TRBD2 as D (5 bases). The CDR3 covers 15 residues. Germline assignment: CDR1 SGHNT and CDR2 YENEEA. CDR3 in DNA: TGTGCCAGCAGCTCGAGGGCCTCTGGAGCCAACGTCCTGACTTTC. It translates to CASSSRASGANVLTF. The whole variable domain, remainder taken from reference TRBV11-3 and TRBJ2-6, is EAGVVQSPRYKIIEKKQPVAFWCNPISGHNTLYWYLQNLGQGPELLIRYENEEAVDDSQLPKDRFSAERLKGVDSTLKIQPAELGDSAVYLCASSSRASGANVLTFGAGSRLTVL.

V and J are TRBV7-5 and TRBJ2-7. TRBV7-5 is a documented pseudogene. This CDR3 comprises 17 residues. The DNA for the CDR3 is TGTGCCAGCAGCCCCCAGGTAAGGGGACGGTTCCTCTACGAGCAGTACTTC. It yields the protein CASSPQVRGRFLYEQYF.

This sequence joins TRBV15 and TRBJ1-2; unclear D gene. V was shortened by 1 base and J by 7 bases, with 16 bases between the two germline ends. This CDR3 region has 15 residues. From germline, CDR1 is LNHNV and CDR2 YYDKDF (reference sequence). CDR3 DNA: TGTGCCACCAGCAGAGTGCTCACGGAGGTATTTGGCTACACCTTC. This encodes CATSRVLTEVFGYTF.

This clone is a singleton in its sample. The chain is built from TRBV11-3 and TRBJ1-4; D possibly corresponds to TRBD1 (5 bases). V lost 4 bases to trimming and J lost 4 bases, with 13 bases between them. The CDR3 is 15 amino acids. The germline gives CDR1 SGHNT, CDR2 YENEEA. The CDR3 reads CASSWGTGFNEKLFF. CDR3 coding DNA: TGTGCCAGCAGCTGGGGGACGGGATTTAATGAAAAACTGTTTTTT.

The chain joins TRBV7-5 to TRBJ1-4; TRBD1 reflects the table's D call only, with no check against the DNA. TRBV7-5 is designated a pseudogene. This CDR3 has 15 residues. The CDR3 reads CASSLQGVPNEKLFF. The CDR3 nucleotides read TGTGCCAGCAGCTTACAGGGGGTGCCTAATGAAAAACTGTTTTTT.

The rearrangement joins TRBV7-4 to TRBJ1-5, with a weak D call TRBD1 (5 bases). Germline loops: CDR1 SGHVT, CDR2 SQSDAQ. This CDR3 is 13 amino acids long. V lost 5 bases and J 6 bases, leaving 11 bases between the germline ends. The CDR3 sequence: CASSQEGLQPQHF. CDR3 coding DNA: TGTGCCAGCAGCCAGGAGGGGCTTCAGCCCCAGCATTTT.

The chain employs TRBV7-7 and TRBJ1-2, with D possibly matching TRBD1 (6 bases). Germline V gene lookup returns CDR1 SSHAT and CDR2 FNYEAQ (reference sequence). Trimming took 5 bases from V and 2 from J, leaving 15 bases between them. This CDR3 has 15 residues. The chain's CDR3 is CASSRVRGLNYGYTF. CDR3 sequence (DNA): TGTGCCAGCAGCCGGGTCAGGGGCCTAAACTATGGCTACACCTTC.

The chain joins TRBV6-8 to TRBJ1-1; 8 nucleotides agree with TRBD1. The CDR3 consists of 16 residues. V gave up 5 bases and J gave up 1 base; unmatched junction bases: 9. CDR1 is MNHGY and CDR2 is SAAAGT in the germline V gene. The CDR3 here is CASSTSGGLGNTEAFF. Written as DNA, the CDR3 is TGTGCCAGCAGTACTTCAGGGGGCTTAGGGAACACTGAAGCTTTCTTT.

This chain uses TRBV5-1 with TRBJ1-1; D remains unclear. The CDR3 extends over 14 amino acids. Trimming removed 7 bases from V and 5 bases from J, with 18 bases in between. Germline assignment: CDR1 SGHRS and CDR2 YFSETQ. CDR3 protein: CASRMRRDGTEAFF. The CDR3 DNA reads as TGCGCCAGCCGAATGAGGCGGGATGGAACTGAAGCTTTCTTT.

The chain links TRBV5-1 to TRBJ2-3; 11 bases are shared with TRBD2. Germline lookup yields CDR1 SGHRS and CDR2 YFSETQ. V shed 4 bases and J 4 bases; nucleotides not matched to a gene: 8. This CDR3 region has 16 residues. As DNA, the CDR3 is TGCGCCAGCAGCCTCCTAGCGGGAGGATTGGCAGATACGCAGTATTTT. Protein: CASSLLAGGLADTQYF.

The chain joins TRBV6-8 to TRBJ1-2; perhaps TRBD1 as D (5 bases). V lost 7 bases and J lost 3, with 15 bases in between. The germline V gene encodes CDR1 MNHGY and CDR2 SAAAGT. The CDR3 extends over 14 amino acids. This CDR3 is CASTIERGHYGYTF. CDR3 nucleotides: TGTGCCAGCACCATCGAAAGGGGTCACTATGGCTACACCTTC.

DNA for the CDR3: TGTGCCAGCAGCCTCACCGATCTTGGACTAGCGGGAAAGTCCTACAATGAGCAGTTCTTC. The encoded protein is CASSLTDLGLAGKSYNEQFF. The rearrangement joins TRBV7-6 to TRBJ2-1; 12 bases agree with TRBD2. The CDR3 is made up of 20 amino acids. With 5 bases clipped from V and 1 base from J, the junction kept 15 bases outside the gene matches. Germline-derived CDR1 and CDR2 are SGHVS and FNYEAQ. Full variable domain (outside the CDR3, taken from reference TRBV7-6 and TRBJ2-1): GAGVSQSPRYKVTKRGQDVALRCDPISGHVSLYWYRQALGQGPEFLTYFNYEAQQDKSGLPNDRFSAERPEGSISTLTIQRTEQRDSAMYRCASSLTDLGLAGKSYNEQFFGPGTRLTVL.

The chain employs TRBV28 and TRBJ1-2; a weak D match, TRBD1 (5 bases). V shed 7 bases and J shed 6 bases, with 15 bases lying between them. CDR1 and CDR2 from the germline V gene are MDHEN and SYDVKM. The CDR3 runs to 13 residues. DNA of the CDR3: TGTGCCAGCACACAAAGCGGGGGAAATGGCTACACCTTC. It is translated as CASTQSGGNGYTF.

J is TRBJ1-1 and V is TRBV5-1, with a weak D call TRBD1 (6 bases). CDR3 length: 14 amino acids. V was clipped by 3 bases and J by 1 base, with 10 bases between them. The germline CDR1 and CDR2 sequences are SGHRS and YFSETQ. The CDR3 DNA follows: TGCGCCAGCAGCTCGCTGACAGGGAACACTGAAGCTTTCTTT. It is translated as CASSSLTGNTEAFF.

The chain joins TRBV11-3 to TRBJ2-7, with 9 bases fitting TRBD2. Trimming cost V 5 bases and J 1 base; bases outside gene matches: 6. The germline V gene has CDR1 SGHNT and CDR2 YENEEA. This CDR3 comprises 15 residues. Here the CDR3 DNA reads TGTGCCAGCAGCCCTTCTAGCGGGAATTCCTACGAGCAGTACTTC. Translation gives CASSPSSGNSYEQYF.

The V call is TRBV6-8, the J call TRBJ1-6, with TRBD1 matching over 7 bases. Trimming cost V 6 bases and J 8 bases; bases outside gene matches: 10. Germline CDR1 reads MNHGY; CDR2 reads SAAAGT. CDR3 length: 15 residues. CDR3 region: CASRTDRESDSPLHF. The CDR3 bases are TGTGCCAGCAGGACCGACAGGGAGTCGGATTCACCCCTCCACTTT.

This rearrangement joins TRBV8-2 to TRBJ2-1. TRBV8-2 is assigned pseudogene status. CDR3 length: 14 amino acids. The CDR3 sequence: CASGREWGDNEQFF. The CDR3 DNA follows: TGTGCCAGCGGACGAGAATGGGGTGACAATGAGCAGTTCTTC.

The V gene is TRBV28, the J gene TRBJ1-5; tentatively, D is TRBD1 (5 bases). The CDR3 runs 12 residues. Germline CDR1 is MDHEN and CDR2 is SYDVKM. Trimming left V 6 bases short and J 6 bases short, with 9 bases between. CDR3 residues: CASRPGGQPQHF. CDR3 coding DNA: TGTGCCAGCAGACCTGGGGGTCAGCCCCAGCATTTT.

The CDR3 coding sequence is TGCGCCAGCAGCTTATCGGACAGCGCCTACGAGCAGTACTTC. Encoded protein: CASSLSDSAYEQYF. The rearrangement uses TRBV23-1 and TRBJ2-7; perhaps TRBD1 as D (6 bases). TRBV23-1 is an ORF, and what it does is uncertain. This CDR3 is built from 14 residues. V was shortened by 6 bases and J by 2 bases, with 14 bases between the two germline ends.

The chain has TRBV28 and TRBJ2-1, with 9 bases matching TRBD1. Looked up from germline, CDR1 is MDHEN and CDR2 is SYDVKM. The CDR3 spans 14 residues. V lost 2 bases, J lost 8 bases, and 4 bases stayed unmatched. The CDR3: CASSLGGTGYEQFF. The CDR3 DNA sequence: TGTGCCAGCAGTTTAGGCGGGACAGGGTATGAGCAGTTCTTC.

The CDR3 here is CASSPASGATNEKLFF. For the CDR3, the DNA is TGTGCCAGCTCACCAGCAAGCGGGGCAACTAATGAAAAACTGTTTTTT. The chain links TRBV18 to TRBJ1-4, with D uncertain. V shed 2 bases and J shed 0 bases, with 10 bases lying between them. This CDR3 contains 16 residues. The germline gives CDR1 KGHSH, CDR2 LQKENI. Based on the CDR3 plus reference TRBV18 and TRBJ1-4, the full variable domain is NAGVMQNPRHLVRRRGQEARLRCSPMKGHSHVYWYRQLPEEGLKFMVYLQKENIIDESGMPKERFSAEFPKEGPSILRIQQVVRGDSAAYFCASSPASGATNEKLFFGSGTQLSVL.